The T cell receptor beta chain described here comes from a study of T-cell memory formation after mild COVID-19. Study-level background: TCR clusters showed largely donor specificity.

TCRdb passed the 5' RACE reads through MiXCR, listing each CDR3 protein once. The table records a few hundred thousand distinct CDR3 sequences, 25% to 30% of them present only once. Whole-study findings and limits: Among contracting clones, CD4+ were mainly CM/EM and CD8+ enriched in EMRA. Cross-reactive memory appears to have joined, as suggested by some responding clones showing up in pre-infection memory. Clones shrinking between day 15 and 85 showed a balanced CD4/CD8 split, and those that grew later tilted toward CD4+.

For this clonotype: Its antigen is unknown.

Material: PBMCs or a T cell subset sorted from them (not recorded which). The TCR was taken from an adult woman who had mild COVID-19 (a few samples of this study predate the infection). Cell type and time point are not known.

The CDR3 loop is CASRRGQGVNQPQHF. Here the CDR3 DNA reads TGTGCCAGCAGAAGGGGACAGGGAGTGAATCAGCCCCAGCATTTT. V is TRBV6-2 or TRBV6-3 and J is TRBJ1-5, with 9 positions matching TRBD1. CDR3 size: 15 residues. V lost 6 bases to trimming and J lost 4 bases; unmatched junction nucleotides: 7. Germline loops: CDR1 MNHEY, CDR2 SVGEGT.